This TCR beta chain was observed in a study of graft-versus-host responses after intestinal transplantation. Trimming cost V 2 bases and J 1 base, with 8 bases left between them. The germline CDR1 and CDR2 sequences are SNHLY and FYNNEI. This CDR3 contains 14 residues. Study results and caveats: The recipient marrow held GvH clones, and some of them showed up first in ileum or blood.

Details on this clone: The antigen is undetermined.

Libraries were prepared by immunoSEQ multiplex PCR; TCRdb keeps only in-frame clonotypes and omits some of them. This sample has 50,000 to 60,000 clones, with around 90% found just once. The sample was unstimulated CD4+ T cells sorted from spleen or lymph node cells, taken before transplant. The chain links TRBV2 to TRBJ1-1; D is possibly TRBD1 (6 bases). This receptor was taken from a human donor who was the organ donor for an intestinal transplant. DNA of the CDR3: TGTGCCAGCAGTGAACGGGGGCAGAACACTGAAGCTTTCTTT. It specifies CASSERGQNTEAFF.